What follows are 4 T cell receptor beta chains derived from one specimen sequenced in a study of T cell responses to AZD1222 COVID-19 vaccine. Using immunoSEQ multiplex PCR, the repertoire was profiled, and TCRdb retains in-frame clones only, with some absent. The table includes 200,000 to 250,000 clones, just over 90% detected once. Here the sequenced sample was peripheral blood, taken on day 0 of MenACWY control vaccination. Receptors originate from an adult in good health.

The chain links TRBV5-1 to TRBJ1-2; possibly TRBD1 for D (5 bases). The V gene's germline CDR1 is SGHRS and CDR2 YFSETQ. V gave up 0 bases and J gave up 2 bases, with 11 bases separating them. This CDR3 has 15 amino acids. CDR3 residues: CASSLEQGKNYGYTF. CDR3 in DNA: TGCGCCAGCAGCTTGGAGCAGGGAAAGAACTATGGCTACACCTTC.

This chain connects TRBV6-6 to TRBJ1-5; a weak D match, TRBD1 (5 bases). Trimming shortened V by 4 bases and J by 0 bases, and 10 bases separated the two germline ends. The CDR3 totals 15 residues. Per germline, CDR1 MNHNY and CDR2 SVGAGI (reference sequence). The CDR3: CASSWGPYSNQPQHF. As DNA, the CDR3 is TGTGCCAGCAGTTGGGGCCCCTATAGCAATCAGCCCCAGCATTTT.

This clone has more than one count but fewer than ten. The chain recombines TRBV5-1 with TRBJ1-2; D is uncertain. CDR1 and CDR2 from the germline V gene are SGHRS and YFSETQ. V gave up 4 bases and J gave up 1 base, with 8 bases separating them. The CDR3 runs to 13 residues. CDR3: CASSEDGNYGYTF. The DNA of the CDR3 is TGCGCCAGCAGCGAGGACGGTAACTATGGCTACACCTTC.

The CDR3 region is CASSRSGELYGYTF. Here the CDR3 DNA reads TGTGCCAGCAGCCGCTCGGGGGAACTCTATGGCTACACCTTC. This chain connects TRBV14 to TRBJ1-2, with TRBD1 as a possible D gene (5 bases). The CDR3 contains 14 residues. CDR1 and CDR2 from the germline V gene are SGHDN and FVKESK. Trimming removed 4 bases at V and 4 bases at J, with 13 bases between.